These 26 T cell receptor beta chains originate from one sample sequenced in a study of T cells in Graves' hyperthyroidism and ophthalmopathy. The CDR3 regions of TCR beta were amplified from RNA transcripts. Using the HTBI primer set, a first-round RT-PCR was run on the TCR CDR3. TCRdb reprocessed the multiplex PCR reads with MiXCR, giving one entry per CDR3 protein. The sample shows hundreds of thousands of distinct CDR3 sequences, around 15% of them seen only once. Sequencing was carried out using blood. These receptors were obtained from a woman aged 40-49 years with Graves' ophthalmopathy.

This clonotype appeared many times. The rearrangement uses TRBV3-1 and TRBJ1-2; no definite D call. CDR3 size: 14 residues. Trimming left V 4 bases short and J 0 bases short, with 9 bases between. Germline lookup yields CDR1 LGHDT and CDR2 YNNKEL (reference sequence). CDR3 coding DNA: TGTGCCAGCAGCCGGACCGGGGCTAACTATGGCTACACCTTC. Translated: CASSRTGANYGYTF.

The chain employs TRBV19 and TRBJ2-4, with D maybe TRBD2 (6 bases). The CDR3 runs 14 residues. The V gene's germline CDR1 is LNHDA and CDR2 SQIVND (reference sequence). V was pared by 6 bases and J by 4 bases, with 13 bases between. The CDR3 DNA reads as TGTGCCAGTAGGGCCGGGACTGAAAAAAACATTCAGTACTTC. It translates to CASRAGTEKNIQYF.

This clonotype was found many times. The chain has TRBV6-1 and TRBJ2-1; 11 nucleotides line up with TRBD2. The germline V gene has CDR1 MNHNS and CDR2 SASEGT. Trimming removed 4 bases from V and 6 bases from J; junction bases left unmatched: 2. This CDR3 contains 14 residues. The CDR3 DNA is TGTGCCAGCAGTGGACTAGCGGGACCCAATGAGCAGTTCTTC. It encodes CASSGLAGPNEQFF.

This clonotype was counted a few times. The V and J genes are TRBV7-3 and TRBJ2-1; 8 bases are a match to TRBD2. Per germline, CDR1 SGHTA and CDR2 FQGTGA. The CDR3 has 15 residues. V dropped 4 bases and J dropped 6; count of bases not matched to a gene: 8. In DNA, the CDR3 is TGTGCCAGCAGCTCTCTAGCGGGTAAGGGCAATGAGCAGTTCTTC. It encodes CASSSLAGKGNEQFF.

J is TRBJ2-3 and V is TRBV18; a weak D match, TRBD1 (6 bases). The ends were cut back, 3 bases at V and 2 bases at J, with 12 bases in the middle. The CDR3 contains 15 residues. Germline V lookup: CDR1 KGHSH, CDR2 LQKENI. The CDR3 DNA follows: TGTGCCAGCTCACCTCTTTGGACAGACACAGATACGCAGTATTTT. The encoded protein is CASSPLWTDTDTQYF. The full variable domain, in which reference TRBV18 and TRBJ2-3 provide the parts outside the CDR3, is NAGVMQNPRHLVRRRGQEARLRCSPMKGHSHVYWYRQLPEEGLKFMVYLQKENIIDESGMPKERFSAEFPKEGPSILRIQQVVRGDSAAYFCASSPLWTDTDTQYFGPGTRLTVL.

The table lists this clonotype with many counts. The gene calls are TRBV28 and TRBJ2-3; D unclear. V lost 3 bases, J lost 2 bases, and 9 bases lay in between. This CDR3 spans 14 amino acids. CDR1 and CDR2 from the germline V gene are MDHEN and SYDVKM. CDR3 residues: CASSFGRYTDTQYF. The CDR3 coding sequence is TGTGCCAGCAGTTTTGGCCGATACACAGATACGCAGTATTTT.

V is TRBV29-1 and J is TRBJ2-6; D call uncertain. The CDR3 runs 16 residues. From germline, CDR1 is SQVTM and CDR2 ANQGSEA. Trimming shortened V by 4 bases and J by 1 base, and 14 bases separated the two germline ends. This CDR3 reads CSVVEVEGSGANVLTF. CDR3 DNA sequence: TGCAGCGTTGTTGAGGTGGAAGGATCTGGGGCCAACGTCCTGACTTTC.

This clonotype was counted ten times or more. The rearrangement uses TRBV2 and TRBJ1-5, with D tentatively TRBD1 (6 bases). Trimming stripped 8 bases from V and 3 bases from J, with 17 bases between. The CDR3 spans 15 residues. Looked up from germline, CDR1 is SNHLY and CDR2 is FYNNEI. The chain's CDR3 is CASRVGHPLNQPQHF. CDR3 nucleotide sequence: TGTGCCAGCCGGGTGGGACATCCCCTCAATCAGCCCCAGCATTTT.

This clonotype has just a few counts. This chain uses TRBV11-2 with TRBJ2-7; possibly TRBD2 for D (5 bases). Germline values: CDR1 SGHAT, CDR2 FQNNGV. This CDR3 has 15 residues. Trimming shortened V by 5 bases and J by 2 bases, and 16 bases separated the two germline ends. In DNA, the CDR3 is TGTGCCAGCAGCCAAAGACGGGATTTACCCTACGAGCAGTACTTC. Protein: CASSQRRDLPYEQYF.

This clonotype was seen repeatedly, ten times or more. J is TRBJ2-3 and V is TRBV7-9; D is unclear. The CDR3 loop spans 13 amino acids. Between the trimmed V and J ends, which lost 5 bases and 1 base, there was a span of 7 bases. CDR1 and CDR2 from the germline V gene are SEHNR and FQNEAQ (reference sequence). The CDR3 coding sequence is TGTGCCAGCAGCCATCTCGGCACAGATACGCAGTATTTT. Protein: CASSHLGTDTQYF.

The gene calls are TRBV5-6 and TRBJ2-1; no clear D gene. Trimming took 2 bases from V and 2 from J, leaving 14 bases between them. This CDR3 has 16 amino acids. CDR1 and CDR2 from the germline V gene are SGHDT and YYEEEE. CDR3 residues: CASSLWWVTTYNEQFF. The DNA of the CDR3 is TGTGCCAGCAGCTTATGGTGGGTAACGACCTACAATGAGCAGTTCTTC.

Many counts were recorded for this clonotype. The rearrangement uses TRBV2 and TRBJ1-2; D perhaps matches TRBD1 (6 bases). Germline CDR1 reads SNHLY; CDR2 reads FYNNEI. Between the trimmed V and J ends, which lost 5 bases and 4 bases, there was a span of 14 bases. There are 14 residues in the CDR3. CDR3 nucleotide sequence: TGTGCCAGCAGTAGTACAGGGATTATCTATGGCTACACCTTC. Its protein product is CASSSTGIIYGYTF. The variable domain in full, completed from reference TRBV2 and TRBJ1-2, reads EPEVTQTPSHQVTQMGQEVILRCVPISNHLYFYWYRQILGQKVEFLVSFYNNEISEKSEIFDDQFSVERPDGSNFTLKIRSTKLEDSAMYFCASSSTGIIYGYTFGSGTRLTVV.

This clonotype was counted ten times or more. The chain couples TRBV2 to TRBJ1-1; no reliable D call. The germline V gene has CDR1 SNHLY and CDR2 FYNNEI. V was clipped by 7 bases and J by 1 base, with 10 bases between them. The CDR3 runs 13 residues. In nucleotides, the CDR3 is TGTGCCAGCACCTACAACAGGAACACTGAAGCTTTCTTT. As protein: CASTYNRNTEAFF.

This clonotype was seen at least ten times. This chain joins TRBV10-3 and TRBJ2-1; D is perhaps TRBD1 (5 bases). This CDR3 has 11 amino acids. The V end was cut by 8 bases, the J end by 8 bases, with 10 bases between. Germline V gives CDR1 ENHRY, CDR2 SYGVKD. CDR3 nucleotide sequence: TGTGCCATCGGGGCGCTGGATGAGCAGTTCTTC. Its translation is CAIGALDEQFF.

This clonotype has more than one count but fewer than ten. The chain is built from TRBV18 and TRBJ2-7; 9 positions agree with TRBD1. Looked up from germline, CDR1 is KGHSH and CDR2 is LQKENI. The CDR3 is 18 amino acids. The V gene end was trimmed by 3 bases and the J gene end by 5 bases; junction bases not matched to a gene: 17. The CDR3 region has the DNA TGTGCCAGCTCACCCCGGGGACAGGGAAGGGGAATAAGGAACGAGCAGTACTTC. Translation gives CASSPRGQGRGIRNEQYF.

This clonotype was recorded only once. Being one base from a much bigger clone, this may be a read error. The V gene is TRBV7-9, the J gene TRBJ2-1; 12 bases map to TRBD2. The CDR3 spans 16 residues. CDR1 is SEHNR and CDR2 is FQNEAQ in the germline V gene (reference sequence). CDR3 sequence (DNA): TGTGCCGGCAGCCGCCGCCGCCTAGCGGGAGGGGATGAGCAGTTCTTC. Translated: CAGSRRRLAGGDEQFF.

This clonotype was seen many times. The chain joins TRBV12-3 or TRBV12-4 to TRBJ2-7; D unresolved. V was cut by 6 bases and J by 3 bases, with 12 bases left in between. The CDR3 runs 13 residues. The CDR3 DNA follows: TGTGCCAGCAGCATAAGCTCGGACTACGAGCAGTACTTC. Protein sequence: CASSISSDYEQYF.

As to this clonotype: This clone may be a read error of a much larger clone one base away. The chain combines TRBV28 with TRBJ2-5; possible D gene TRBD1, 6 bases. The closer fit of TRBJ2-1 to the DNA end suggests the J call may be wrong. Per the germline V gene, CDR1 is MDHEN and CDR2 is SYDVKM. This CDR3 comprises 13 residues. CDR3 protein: CASSSAGEETQFF. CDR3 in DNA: TGTGCCAGCAGTTCTGCAGGGGAAGAGACCCAGTTCTTC.

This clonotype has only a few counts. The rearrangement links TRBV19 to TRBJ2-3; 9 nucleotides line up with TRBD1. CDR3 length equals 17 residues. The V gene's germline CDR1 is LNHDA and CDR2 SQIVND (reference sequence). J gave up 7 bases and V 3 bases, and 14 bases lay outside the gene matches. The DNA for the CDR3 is TGTGCCAGTAGTATTGCCCCGCCGGGACAGGGTTTAAATACGCAGTATTTT. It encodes CASSIAPPGQGLNTQYF.

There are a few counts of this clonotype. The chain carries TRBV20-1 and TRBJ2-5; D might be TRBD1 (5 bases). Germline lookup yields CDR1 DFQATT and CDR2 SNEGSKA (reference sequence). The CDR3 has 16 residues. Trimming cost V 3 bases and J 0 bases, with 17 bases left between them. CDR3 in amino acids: CSASFDRGSYQETQYF. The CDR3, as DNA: TGCAGTGCTAGTTTTGATAGGGGATCGTACCAAGAGACCCAGTACTTC.

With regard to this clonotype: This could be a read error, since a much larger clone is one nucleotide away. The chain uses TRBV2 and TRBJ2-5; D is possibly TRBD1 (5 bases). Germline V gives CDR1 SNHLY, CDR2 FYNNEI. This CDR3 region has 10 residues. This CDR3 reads CTSREETQYF. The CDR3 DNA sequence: TGTACCAGCAGGGAAGAGACCCAGTACTTC.

Here the CDR3 DNA reads TGTGCCAGCAGCCCAACCGGGACAGGGGGTGGAGGTGAGCAGTTCTTC. Translating gives CASSPTGTGGGGEQFF. The rearrangement uses TRBV6-1 and TRBJ2-1; 11 bases agree with TRBD1. The junction had 13 bases not matched to a gene; V was cut back by 6 bases and J by 9 bases. CDR1 MNHNS and CDR2 SASEGT come from the germline V gene. This CDR3 has 16 residues.

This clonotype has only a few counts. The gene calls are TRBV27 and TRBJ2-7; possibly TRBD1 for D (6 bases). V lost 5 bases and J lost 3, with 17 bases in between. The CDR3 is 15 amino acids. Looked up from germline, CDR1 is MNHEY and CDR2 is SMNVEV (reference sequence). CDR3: CASSPLTGSIYEQYF. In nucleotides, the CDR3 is TGTGCCAGCAGTCCCTTGACAGGATCCATCTACGAGCAGTACTTC.

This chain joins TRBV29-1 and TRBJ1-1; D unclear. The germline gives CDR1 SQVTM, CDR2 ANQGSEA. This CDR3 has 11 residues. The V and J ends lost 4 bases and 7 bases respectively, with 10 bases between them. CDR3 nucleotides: TGCAGCGTTGCGCTTGTGAATGAAGCTTTCTTT. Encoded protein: CSVALVNEAFF.

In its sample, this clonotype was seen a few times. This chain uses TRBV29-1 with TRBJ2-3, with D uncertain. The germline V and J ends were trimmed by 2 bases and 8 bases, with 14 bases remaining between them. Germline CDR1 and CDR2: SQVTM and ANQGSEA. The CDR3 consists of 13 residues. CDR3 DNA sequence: TGCAGCGTTGAATTTCGCGCAGCAGGTACGCAGTATTTT. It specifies CSVEFRAAGTQYF.

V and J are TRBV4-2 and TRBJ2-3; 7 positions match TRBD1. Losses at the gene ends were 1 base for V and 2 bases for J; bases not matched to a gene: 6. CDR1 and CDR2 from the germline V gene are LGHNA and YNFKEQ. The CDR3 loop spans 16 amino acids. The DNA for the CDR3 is TGTGCCAGCAGCCAAGGAACAGGGGCCCTCACAGATACGCAGTATTTT. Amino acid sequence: CASSQGTGALTDTQYF.